The next 31 T cell receptor beta chains were all read from a single sample in a study of CD8+ T cells in alopecia areata. The treatment was: oral pan-JAK inhibitor, 5-10 mg twice daily. Lesional scalp punch biopsies and peripheral blood were collected from alopecia areata patients. After isolation, RNA underwent reverse transcription to generate cDNA as the sequencing template. The data were produced by immunoSEQ multiplex PCR, yet TCRdb's version contains in-frame clones alone and is incomplete. This table has more than 1,300 clones, roughly 77% appearing once. The sequenced sample was skin, obtained at week 24, from a patient treated with tofacitinib. These receptors came from a human donor with alopecia areata.

This clone has only one observation. J is TRBJ2-3 and V is TRBV6-4; D is tentatively TRBD1 or TRBD2 (5 bases each). The CDR3 spans 14 residues. Germline lookup yields CDR1 MRHNA and CDR2 SNTAGT. Trimming stripped 4 bases from V and 6 bases from J, with 14 bases between. Written as DNA, the CDR3 is TGTGCCAGCAGTGGAGGGACCGGCAGGGATACGCAGTATTTT. Its translation: CASSGGTGRDTQYF.

CDR3 residues: CAISESGQSNSPLHF. The CDR3 nucleotides read TGTGCCATCAGTGAGTCTGGGCAGAGTAATTCACCCCTCCACTTT. The chain employs TRBV10-3 and TRBJ1-6; D ambiguous. Trimming removed 0 bases from V and 6 bases from J, with 9 bases in between. CDR1 is ENHRY and CDR2 is SYGVKD in the germline V gene. This CDR3 is built from 15 residues.

The gene calls are TRBV6-5 and TRBJ1-2; 7 nucleotides align to TRBD1. The junction had 7 bases not matched to a gene; V was cut back by 5 bases and J by 1 base. The germline gives CDR1 MNHEY, CDR2 SVGAGI. The CDR3 has 15 residues. DNA of the CDR3: TGTGCCAGCAGTCCCGGGACAGCGGGTAACTATGGCTACACCTTC. Amino acids: CASSPGTAGNYGYTF.

The genes are TRBV7-9 and TRBJ1-6; no firm D call. Trimming removed 5 bases from V and 9 bases from J, with 14 bases in between. Germline V gives CDR1 SEHNR, CDR2 FQNEAQ (reference sequence). The CDR3 runs 14 residues. CDR3 DNA sequence: TGTGCCAGCAGCCAAGGAGCGGAGGGTTCACCCCTCCACTTT. It specifies CASSQGAEGSPLHF.

The V call is TRBV5-8, the J call TRBJ1-2; D gene uncertain. The CDR3 runs to 13 residues. Germline-derived CDR1 and CDR2 are SGHTS and YDEGEE. With 0 bases removed from V and 5 bases from J, the gap between germline ends came to 8 bases. This chain's CDR3 is CASSLGLRYGYTF. In DNA, the CDR3 is TGTGCCAGCAGCTTGGGTCTGCGTTATGGCTACACCTTC.

This clone has more than one count but fewer than ten. The genes are TRBV29-1 and TRBJ2-1; TRBD2 aligns across 7 bases. CDR1 SQVTM and CDR2 ANQGSEA come from the germline V gene. V was clipped by 3 bases and J by 3 bases; unmatched bases: 8. The CDR3 has 15 residues. CDR3 DNA sequence: TGCAGCGTTGAGGGCGGGGGAACAAACTACAATGAGCAGTTCTTC. Translating gives CSVEGGGTNYNEQFF.

The rearrangement links TRBV5-6 to TRBJ2-7; D gene uncertain. Germline V gene sequence: CDR1 SGHDT, CDR2 YYEEEE. The length of the CDR3 is 12 residues. Trimming pared 4 bases from V and 2 bases from J, leaving 7 bases between. The CDR3 bases are TGTGCCAGCAGCCTGACACCCTACGAGCAGTACTTC. This codes for CASSLTPYEQYF.

This sequence joins TRBV6-5 and TRBJ1-4; TRBD1 matches 10 bases. This CDR3 is 14 amino acids long. J gave up 11 bases and V 4 bases, and 7 bases lay outside the gene matches. Germline assignment: CDR1 MNHEY and CDR2 SVGAGI. The CDR3 sequence: CASSSRDRGKKLFF. The CDR3 DNA reads as TGTGCCAGCAGTTCCCGGGACAGGGGAAAGAAACTGTTTTTT.

The chain couples TRBV5-1 to TRBJ1-1; TRBD1 matches 8 bases. The CDR3 runs 15 residues. With V trimmed by 4 bases and J by 4 bases, 9 bases remained unmatched. Germline CDR1 and CDR2: SGHRS and YFSETQ. For the CDR3, the DNA is TGCGCCAGCAGCGACAGGACAGGGACGGGCACTGAAGCTTTCTTT. It encodes CASSDRTGTGTEAFF.

This clone has only one observation. The rearrangement uses TRBV7-3 and TRBJ1-2; possible D gene TRBD1, 6 bases. Trimming cost V 4 bases and J 8 bases, with 17 bases left between them. This CDR3 spans 14 amino acids. From germline, CDR1 is SGHTA and CDR2 FQGTGA. In nucleotides, the CDR3 is TGTGCCAGCAGCTCCCTCGGGGGCACTGGGGGCTACACCTTC. Protein: CASSSLGGTGGYTF. Using reference TRBV7-3 and TRBJ1-2 for the parts outside the CDR3, the full variable domain is GAGVSQTPSNKVTEKGKYVELRCDPISGHTALYWYRQSLGQGPEFLIYFQGTGAADDSGLPNDRFFAVRPEGSVSTLKIQRTERGDSAVYLCASSSLGGTGGYTFGSGTRLTVV.

Points on this clone: Mismatch with germline at one junction end may stem from a read error. The chain employs TRBV6-6 and TRBJ2-6, with 7 bases identical to TRBD1. From germline, CDR1 is MNHNY and CDR2 SVGAGI (reference sequence). This CDR3 spans 12 amino acids. The CDR3 loop is CATGTGANALTF. As DNA, the CDR3 is TGTGCCACAGGTACAGGGGCCAACGCCCTGACTTTC.

The V gene is TRBV18, the J gene TRBJ2-7, with TRBD1 matching over 8 bases. J gave up 5 bases and V 3 bases, and 6 bases lay outside the gene matches. Germline V lookup: CDR1 KGHSH, CDR2 LQKENI. The length of the CDR3 is 14 residues. As DNA, the CDR3 is TGTGCCAGCTCACCTACAGGGGGTCGGGACGAGCAGTACTTC. Amino acid sequence: CASSPTGGRDEQYF.

The rearrangement links TRBV18 to TRBJ1-5, with 7 positions matching TRBD1. The CDR3 length is 14 residues. Trimming at V came to 5 bases and at J to 6 bases, leaving 7 bases not matched to a gene. The germline gives CDR1 KGHSH, CDR2 LQKENI. CDR3 region: CASSTRQGGQPQHF. The CDR3 bases are TGTGCCAGCTCAACCAGACAGGGTGGTCAGCCCCAGCATTTT.

The chain recombines TRBV21-1 with TRBJ2-1. TRBV21-1 is given as a pseudogene. The CDR3 runs to 14 residues. The CDR3 region is CASTKQGLGDEQFF. In DNA form, the CDR3 reads TGTGCCAGCACCAAACAGGGCTTGGGAGATGAGCAGTTCTTC.

This chain links TRBV7-6 with TRBJ2-3; 8 bases agree with TRBD2. The CDR3 runs to 16 residues. Germline CDR1 SGHVS, CDR2 FNYEAQ. The trim removed 2 bases at V and 3 bases at J, leaving 7 bases unmatched. The CDR3 protein is CASSLFGGVRTDTQYF. Written as DNA, the CDR3 is TGTGCCAGCAGCTTATTCGGGGGGGTACGAACAGATACGCAGTATTTT.

The rearrangement uses TRBV5-1 and TRBJ1-5; D perhaps matches TRBD1 (6 bases). The CDR3 has 14 residues. V was shortened by 3 bases and J by 5 bases, with 12 bases between the two germline ends. Per the germline V gene, CDR1 is SGHRS and CDR2 is YFSETQ. Here the CDR3 reads CASSYGQPDQPQHF. For the CDR3, the DNA is TGCGCCAGCAGCTACGGACAGCCAGATCAGCCCCAGCATTTT.

This clone was recorded once. The rearrangement joins TRBV18 to TRBJ2-3, with D possibly matching TRBD1 (5 bases). This CDR3 has 17 residues. Deletions cut 1 base from V and 0 bases from J, with 14 bases between. Germline-derived CDR1 and CDR2 are KGHSH and LQKENI. The CDR3 DNA follows: TGTGCCAGCTCACCACTATCAGGGCCTTCTAGCACAGATACGCAGTATTTT. Amino acids: CASSPLSGPSSTDTQYF.

This clone occurred once. The chain combines TRBV5-6 with TRBJ1-1, with TRBD1 as a possible D gene (6 bases). The CDR3 totals 13 residues. V was trimmed by 5 bases and J by 2 bases, leaving 10 bases between them. The germline gives CDR1 SGHDT, CDR2 YYEEEE. The CDR3 reads CASSRTVNTEAFF. Written as DNA, the CDR3 is TGTGCCAGCAGTAGGACAGTCAACACTGAAGCTTTCTTT.

The sample holds a few counts of this clone. This chain connects TRBV18 to TRBJ1-2; D not resolved. Germline V gene data show CDR1 as KGHSH and CDR2 as LQKENI. Trimming left V 0 bases short and J 8 bases short, with 16 bases between. This CDR3 has 15 amino acids. CDR3 sequence (DNA): TGTGCCAGCTCACCACCGCTGGGTTGGGGAGACGGCTACACCTTC. Amino acid sequence: CASSPPLGWGDGYTF.

The CDR3 DNA sequence: TGCGCCAGCAGCCAAGAGGGGACAGGGGTCTCACCCCTCCACTTT. Translated: CASSQEGTGVSPLHF. The genes are TRBV4-1 and TRBJ1-6; 10 bases align to TRBD1. The CDR3 consists of 15 residues. Germline V CDR1 and CDR2: MGHRA, YSYEKL. V lost 0 bases, J lost 10 bases, and 3 bases stayed unmatched.

The chain has TRBV10-2 and TRBJ2-3; 8 bases line up with TRBD1. CDR1 and CDR2 from the germline V gene are WSHSY and SAAADI. With V trimmed by 9 bases and J by 6 bases, 8 bases remained unmatched. The CDR3 sequence is 13 residues long. This chain's CDR3 is CASGQGSVDTQYF. CDR3 coding DNA: TGCGCCAGTGGACAGGGATCGGTTGATACGCAGTATTTT.

The chain has TRBV5-1 and TRBJ1-1; a weak D match, TRBD1 (6 bases). The length of the CDR3 is 16 residues. V gave up 5 bases and J gave up 3 bases, with 20 bases separating them. Looked up from germline, CDR1 is SGHRS and CDR2 is YFSETQ. CDR3 coding DNA: TGCGCCAGCAGGTGGGCACACAGAGGGGGGGACACTGAAGCTTTCTTT. It yields the protein CASRWAHRGGDTEAFF.

J is TRBJ2-3 and V is TRBV2; 7 nucleotides agree with TRBD2. The CDR3 has 15 amino acids. The J segment lost 3 bases and the V segment lost 4 bases, leaving 7 bases of the junction unmatched. The germline gives CDR1 SNHLY, CDR2 FYNNEI. The CDR3 here is CASSVGGGGTDTQYF. The CDR3 DNA reads as TGTGCCAGCAGTGTTGGCGGGGGAGGAACAGATACGCAGTATTTT.

The chain employs TRBV23-1 and TRBJ2-2; TRBD1 agrees at 8 bases. TRBV23-1 is an open reading frame whose function is uncertain. The CDR3 has 20 amino acids. J gave up 2 bases and V 3 bases, and 17 bases lay outside the gene matches. The CDR3 DNA reads as TGCGCCAGCAGTCACTCCTCGGAGTTAAGGACAGGGACCAACACCGGGGAGCTGTTTTTT. Amino acid sequence: CASSHSSELRTGTNTGELFF.

The V gene is TRBV23-1, the J gene TRBJ2-7; unclear D gene. TRBV23-1 is identified as an open reading frame with a role that is uncertain. The CDR3 sequence is 13 residues long. Trimming left V 2 bases short and J 1 base short, with 6 bases between. In nucleotides, the CDR3 is TGCGCCAGCAGTCAAGAATCTTCCTACGAGCAGTACTTC. It yields the protein CASSQESSYEQYF.

The chain joins TRBV7-9 to TRBJ2-1; D is undetermined. CDR3 length equals 14 residues. Deletions cut 4 bases from V and 7 bases from J, with 14 bases between. In germline, CDR1 is SEHNR, CDR2 FQNEAQ (reference sequence). The CDR3 protein is CASSSAGPQNEQFF. In nucleotides, the CDR3 is TGTGCCAGCAGCTCTGCCGGACCCCAGAATGAGCAGTTCTTC.

V usage is TRBV6-1 and J usage is TRBJ2-5, with unresolved D. Gene TRBJ2-7 matches the end of the DNA better, so the J call may be wrong. Germline-derived CDR1 and CDR2 are MNHNS and SASEGT. The CDR3 contains 12 residues. The CDR3 DNA reads as TGTGCCAGCAGTTCCGGGTCTTACGAGCAGTACTTC. Translating gives CASSSGSYEQYF.

This clone was detected once. At one boundary the junction diverges from the germline segment, which might be a read error. The V call is TRBV15, the J call TRBJ2-1; 12 bases fit TRBD2. The CDR3 runs 17 residues. CDR1 is LNHNV and CDR2 is YYDKDF in the germline V gene (reference sequence). The CDR3 region is CATSGDGLAGTYNEQFF. The DNA for the CDR3 is TGTGCCACCAGCGGAGATGGACTAGCGGGGACCTACAATGAGCAGTTCTTC.

The chain is built from TRBV5-1 and TRBJ1-1, with D possibly being TRBD1 (5 bases). Germline assignment: CDR1 SGHRS and CDR2 YFSETQ. V was cut by 4 bases and J by 4 bases, with 14 bases left in between. The CDR3 extends over 14 amino acids. As DNA, the CDR3 is TGCGCCAGCAGCGATACCGGGACTACCACTGAAGCTTTCTTT. Its translation: CASSDTGTTTEAFF.

By share, this clone counts as large (0.1 to 1%). V usage is TRBV7-9 and J usage is TRBJ1-2; D is unresolved. Germline CDR1 reads SEHNR; CDR2 reads FQNEAQ (reference sequence). V dropped 3 bases and J dropped 5 bases, with 4 bases sitting between them. The CDR3 has 11 amino acids. The CDR3 DNA sequence: TGTGCCAGCAGCTTGACATATGGCTACACCTTC. Its translation: CASSLTYGYTF. Full variable domain (rest looked up from reference TRBV7-9 and TRBJ1-2): DTGVSQNPRHKITKRGQNVTFRCDPISEHNRLYWYRQTLGQGPEFLTYFQNEAQLEKSRLLSDRFSAERPKGSFSTLEIQRTEQGDSAMYLCASSLTYGYTFGSGTRLTVV.

The V call is TRBV5-6, the J call TRBJ1-2; 7 nucleotides agree with TRBD1. V dropped 6 bases and J dropped 6; count of bases not matched to a gene: 11. Germline-derived CDR1 and CDR2 are SGHDT and YYEEEE. The CDR3 has 14 residues. CDR3 in amino acids: CASNRGRGGHGYTF. CDR3 sequence (DNA): TGTGCCAGCAATAGGGGCAGGGGGGGCCATGGCTACACCTTC.